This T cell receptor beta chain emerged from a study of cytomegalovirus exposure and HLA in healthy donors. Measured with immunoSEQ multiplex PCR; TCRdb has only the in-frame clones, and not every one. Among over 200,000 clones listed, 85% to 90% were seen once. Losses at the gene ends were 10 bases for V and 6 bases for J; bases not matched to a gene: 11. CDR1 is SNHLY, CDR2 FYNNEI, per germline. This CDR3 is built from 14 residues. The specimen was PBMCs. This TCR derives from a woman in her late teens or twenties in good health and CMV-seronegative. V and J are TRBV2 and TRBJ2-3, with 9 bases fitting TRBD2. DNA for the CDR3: TGTGCCACCTCAGCGGGAGGAGGTTGGGATACGCAGTATTTT. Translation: CATSAGGGWDTQYF.